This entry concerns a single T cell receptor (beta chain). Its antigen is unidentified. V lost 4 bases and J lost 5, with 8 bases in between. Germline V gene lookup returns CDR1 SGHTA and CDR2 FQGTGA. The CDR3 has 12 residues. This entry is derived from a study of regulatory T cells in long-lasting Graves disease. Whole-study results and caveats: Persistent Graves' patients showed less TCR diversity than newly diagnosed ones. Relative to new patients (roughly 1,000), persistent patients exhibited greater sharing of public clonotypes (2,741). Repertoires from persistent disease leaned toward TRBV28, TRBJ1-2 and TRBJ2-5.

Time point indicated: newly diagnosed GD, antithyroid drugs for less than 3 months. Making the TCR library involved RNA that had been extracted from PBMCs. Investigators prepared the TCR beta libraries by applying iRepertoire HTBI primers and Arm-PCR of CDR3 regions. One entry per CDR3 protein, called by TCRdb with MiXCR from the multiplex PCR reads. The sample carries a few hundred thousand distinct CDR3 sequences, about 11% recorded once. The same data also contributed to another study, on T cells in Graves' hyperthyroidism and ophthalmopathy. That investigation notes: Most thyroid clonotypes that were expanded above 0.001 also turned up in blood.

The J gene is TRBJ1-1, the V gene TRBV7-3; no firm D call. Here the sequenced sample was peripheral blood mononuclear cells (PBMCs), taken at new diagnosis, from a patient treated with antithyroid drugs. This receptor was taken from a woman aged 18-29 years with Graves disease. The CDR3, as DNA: TGTGCCAGCAGCTCATTAGGGACTGAAGCTTTCTTT. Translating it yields CASSSLGTEAFF.